This TCR beta chain was captured in a study of shared clonotypes between healthy human individuals. CD4+ cells were split into CD45RA+ naive and CD45RA-negative memory subsets. Data came from immunoSEQ multiplex PCR; TCRdb stores just in-frame clones and leaves some out. The profile shows approximately 1.1 million clones, around 82% of them singletons. As to this clone: The sample contains more than one DNA sequence encoding this CDR3.

The CDR3 is 12 residues long. Unmatched junction bases numbered 1, after V lost 4 bases and J lost 5 bases. The germline gives CDR1 SEHNR, CDR2 FQNEAQ (reference sequence). Sequenced sample: memory CD4+ T cells from PBMCs. Specified subset: CD45RA-negative fraction. The V gene is TRBV7-9, the J gene TRBJ2-5; 7 bases are shared with TRBD1. This clonotype was obtained from a man younger than 35 in good health. Some clones in this sample may be carry-over from other donors' samples. DNA for the CDR3: TGTGCCAGCAGCTCAGGGGGTGAGACCCAGTACTTC. This gives the protein CASSSGGETQYF.